The rows below give T cell receptor beta chains drawn from one sample of a study of beta chain features in type 1 diabetes. TCRdb's table, derived via immunoSEQ multiplex PCR, lists solely in-frame clones and lacks some. The sample includes 200,000 to 250,000 clones, 16% of them seen just once. Sequenced material: naive CD4+ T cells from blood. Receptors were obtained from a young man with type 1 diabetes. CDR3s include the opening cysteine and the closing phenylalanine or tryptophan. Each record gives: D gene, J gene, V gene, clone size, CDR3 protein, CDR3 DNA. A D gene is named only where the DNA matches it firmly. The size of a clone is reported for some rows only, either as once, few or many, or as a class for expanded clones.

- | TRBJ2-4 | TRBV5-4 | - | CASSLGGLAKNIQYF | TGTGCCAGCAGCTTAGGGGGTCTAGCCAAAAACATTCAGTACTTC
- | TRBJ2-3 | TRBV7-2 | - | CASGDYKTQYF | TGTGCCAGCGGCGATTATAAGACGCAGTATTTT
- | TRBJ2-3 | TRBV29-1 | few | CSVDGVGTDTQYF | TGCAGCGTTGACGGGGTCGGCACAGATACGCAGTATTTT
- | TRBJ1-2 | TRBV20-1 | - | CSALDYGYTF | TGCAGTGCTTTAGACTATGGCTACACCTTC
- | TRBJ2-1 | TRBV2 | - | CASSDYEQFF | TGTGCCAGCAGTGATTATGAGCAGTTCTTC
- | TRBJ1-5 | TRBV30 | - | CAWSRAFRDQPQHF | TGTGCCTGGAGCCGGGCCTTCCGCGACCAGCCCCAGCATTTT
- | TRBJ1-5 | TRBV29-1 | few | CSVVWFEDSHNQPQHF | TGCAGCGTTGTGTGGTTTGAGGACAGTCACAATCAGCCCCAGCATTTT
- | TRBJ2-7 | TRBV7-9 | - | CASSLMAGYTYEQYF | TGTGCCAGCAGTCTAATGGCAGGTTATACCTACGAGCAGTACTTC
TRBD2 | TRBJ2-7 | TRBV5-1 | few | CASSRAGLGAYEQYF | TGCGCCAGCAGCCGGGCGGGACTAGGGGCCTACGAGCAGTACTTC
- | TRBJ2-5 | TRBV25-1 | once | CASSEGPVETQYF | TGTGCCAGCAGTGAGGGGCCCGTGGAGACCCAGTACTTC
TRBD2 | TRBJ2-4 | TRBV9 | - | CASSVGTSLNIQYF | TGTGCCAGCAGCGTCGGGACTAGCCTAAACATTCAGTACTTC
- | TRBJ1-1 | TRBV29-1 | few | CSVEIAGNTEAFF | TGCAGCGTTGAGATTGCGGGGAACACTGAAGCTTTCTTT
- | TRBJ1-1 | TRBV30 | few | CAWSAGLTGTEAFF | TGTGCCTGGAGTGCCGGACTCACGGGCACTGAAGCTTTCTTT
- | TRBJ2-1 | TRBV7-2 | few | CASSSGHEQFF | TGTGCCAGCAGCTCAGGGCATGAGCAGTTCTTC
- | TRBJ2-3 | TRBV7-2 | - | CASSPWIDTQYF | TGTGCCAGCAGCCCATGGATAGATACGCAGTATTTT
- | TRBJ2-7 | TRBV5-1 | - | CASSSQGYEQYF | TGCGCCAGCAGCTCCCAGGGTTACGAGCAGTACTTC
TRBD1 | TRBJ1-5 | TRBV29-1 | few | CSARQGDNQPQHF | TGCAGCGCCCGACAGGGGGACAATCAGCCCCAGCATTTT
TRBD1 | TRBJ2-7 | TRBV18 | - | CASSPFETGTSYEQYF | TGTGCCAGCTCACCCTTCGAGACAGGGACATCCTACGAGCAGTACTTC
- | TRBJ2-7 | TRBV25-1 | few | CASSDVSYEQYF | TGTGCCAGCAGTGACGTTTCCTACGAGCAGTACTTC
- | TRBJ1-1 | TRBV28 | - | CASSPRGGTEAFF | TGTGCCAGCAGTCCTCGGGGAGGCACTGAAGCTTTCTTT
TRBD2 | TRBJ2-1 | TRBV23-1 | few | CASSQPLTSGRALTGHYNEQFF | TGCGCCAGCAGTCAACCGCTTACTAGCGGGAGGGCTCTAACAGGTCATTACAATGAGCAGTTCTTC
- | TRBJ2-3 | TRBV29-1 | - | CSVGGGSLNTDTQYF | TGCAGCGTGGGGGGCGGGAGCCTGAACACAGATACGCAGTATTTT
- | TRBJ2-7 | TRBV7-2 | few | CASSLALTYEQYF | TGTGCCAGCAGCTTAGCACTTACCTACGAGCAGTACTTC
- | TRBJ2-1 | TRBV7-8 | few | CASSLGQPNEQFF | TGTGCCAGCAGCTTGGGCCAACCAAATGAGCAGTTCTTC
- | TRBJ2-7 | TRBV28 | few | CASSWGLSYEQYF | TGTGCCAGCAGTTGGGGGCTTTCCTACGAGCAGTACTTC
- | TRBJ2-7 | TRBV30 | - | CAWERAGQPYF | TGTGCCTGGGAGCGGGCAGGCCAGCCGTACTTC
TRBD2 | TRBJ2-1 | TRBV7-9 | - | CASSLALAGVNEQFF | TGTGCCAGCAGCTTAGCACTAGCGGGAGTCAATGAGCAGTTCTTC
- | TRBJ2-2 | TRBV30 | - | CAWTVGAGELFF | TGTGCCTGGACCGTAGGAGCCGGGGAGCTGTTTTTT
- | TRBJ2-7 | TRBV28 | - | CASEKYLSYEQYF | TGTGCCAGCGAGAAGTACCTCTCCTACGAGCAGTACTTC
TRBD1 | TRBJ2-5 | TRBV7-9 | - | CASSQQGAGETQYF | TGTGCCAGCAGCCAACAGGGGGCCGGAGAGACCCAGTACTTC
- | TRBJ1-5 | TRBV27 | - | CASSPLQRRQPQHF | TGTGCCAGCAGTCCCCTACAAAGGCGCCAGCCCCAGCATTTT
- | TRBJ2-5 | TRBV23-1 | few | CASSPQGIQETQYF | TGCGCCAGCAGTCCGCAGGGGATCCAAGAGACCCAGTACTTC
- | TRBJ2-5 | TRBV9 | few | CASSVAAGIETQYF | TGTGCCAGCAGCGTAGCCGCGGGGATCGAGACCCAGTACTTC
- | TRBJ2-2 | TRBV29-1 | - | CSVGGLPPTGELFF | TGCAGCGTTGGAGGGCTCCCACCCACCGGGGAGCTGTTTTTT
TRBD1 | TRBJ2-1 | TRBV2 | - | CASSWTGESYNEQFF | TGTGCCAGCAGTTGGACAGGGGAATCCTACAATGAGCAGTTCTTC
TRBD1 | TRBJ1-2 | TRBV2 | - | CASSAPTGVPVGYTF | TGTGCCAGCAGTGCGCCAACAGGGGTTCCAGTTGGCTACACCTTC
- | TRBJ2-5 | TRBV5-1 | few | CASSGDLETQYF | TGCGCCAGCAGCGGGGACCTTGAGACCCAGTACTTC
TRBD1 | TRBJ1-2 | TRBV7-2 | - | CASSLTGQGDNYGYTF | TGTGCCAGCAGCTTAACCGGACAGGGGGACAACTATGGCTACACCTTC
- | TRBJ2-7 | TRBV29-1 | - | CSVGSETYEQYF | TGCAGCGTTGGCAGCGAGACCTACGAGCAGTACTTC
- | TRBJ2-3 | TRBV7-2 | - | CASSFRRVTDTQYF | TGTGCCAGCAGCTTTAGGCGGGTCACAGATACGCAGTATTTT
- | TRBJ1-1 | TRBV5-1 | - | CASSLVFGNTEAFF | TGCGCCAGCAGCTTGGTCTTCGGGAACACTGAAGCTTTCTTT
TRBD1 | TRBJ2-1 | TRBV30 | few | CAWSPPGQGFNEQFF | TGTGCCTGGAGTCCTCCGGGACAGGGGTTCAATGAGCAGTTCTTC
TRBD1 | TRBJ2-2 | TRBV7-2 | few | CASSPSTGLEELFF | TGTGCCAGCAGCCCCTCGACAGGGCTCGAGGAGCTGTTTTTT
TRBD1 | TRBJ2-2 | TRBV4-1 | - | CASSPTQGKNTGELFF | TGCGCCAGCAGCCCCACACAGGGGAAGAACACCGGGGAGCTGTTTTTT
TRBD2 | TRBJ2-5 | TRBV2 | - | CASSATSAEETQYF | TGTGCCAGCAGCGCTACTAGCGCAGAAGAGACCCAGTACTTC
- | TRBJ2-7 | TRBV7-8 | few | CASSLAGDGRFYEQYF | TGTGCCAGCAGCTTAGCGGGAGATGGACGATTCTACGAGCAGTACTTC
- | TRBJ2-1 | TRBV4-2 | - | CASSQVGPTPPEQFF | TGTGCCAGCAGCCAAGTGGGGCCGACCCCCCCTGAGCAGTTCTTC
TRBD2 | TRBJ2-2 | TRBV28 | - | CASSLILAGVAGELFF | TGTGCCAGCAGTTTAATCCTAGCGGGAGTCGCCGGGGAGCTGTTTTTT
TRBD2 | TRBJ2-7 | TRBV7-9 | - | CASSLPRGLSGSIYEQYF | TGTGCCAGCAGTCTCCCCAGGGGACTAAGCGGGAGCATCTACGAGCAGTACTTC
TRBD1 | TRBJ1-5 | TRBV18 | - | CASSPPGQGVSSQPQHF | TGTGCCAGCTCACCTCCGGGACAGGGCGTAAGTAGTCAGCCCCAGCATTTT
TRBD1 | TRBJ2-3 | TRBV6-6 | few | CASRDIPGTGTDTQYF | TGTGCCAGCAGAGATATTCCCGGGACAGGCACAGATACGCAGTATTTT
- | TRBJ2-4 | TRBV11-2 | - | CASSLGLSNIQYF | TGTGCCAGCAGCTTAGGCCTATCGAACATTCAGTACTTC
- | TRBJ2-3 | TRBV6-4 | few | CASSTQVESDTQYF | TGTGCCAGCAGTACACAGGTGGAGTCAGATACGCAGTATTTT
- | TRBJ2-7 | TRBV30 | - | CAWSWVGTYEQYF | TGTGCCTGGAGTTGGGTCGGAACCTACGAGCAGTACTTC
- | TRBJ2-2 | TRBV7-2 | - | CASSPMGGMNTGELFF | TGTGCCAGCAGCCCCATGGGAGGAATGAACACCGGGGAGCTGTTTTTT